These 8 T cell receptor beta chains share one sample of origin, sequenced in a study of radiation and T cells in renal cell carcinoma. Time point in this sample: blood 4 weeks post-SBRT, at nephrectomy. As to treatment: 15 Gy SBRT to primary tumor, nephrectomy 4 weeks later. Sequenced by immunoSEQ multiplex PCR; TCRdb stores in-frame clones only, minus some. The table lists some 100,000 clones, roughly 88% of them singletons. This specimen was blood, taken from a patient whose treatment included radiotherapy and nephrectomy. The receptors shown here come from a man in his sixties with renal cell carcinoma.

This clone has more than one count but fewer than ten. The CDR3 bases are TGTGCCACCAGCAGAGATCAGGGGTTTGAAGCTTTCTTT. It codes for CATSRDQGFEAFF. The chain links TRBV15 to TRBJ1-1, with D perhaps matching TRBD1 (6 bases). The CDR3 consists of 13 residues. The germline V gene encodes CDR1 LNHNV and CDR2 YYDKDF (reference sequence). The germline V and J ends were trimmed by 0 bases and 7 bases, with 9 bases remaining between them. The full variable domain, with the rest looked up from reference TRBV15 and TRBJ1-1, is DAMVIQNPRYQVTQFGKPVTLSCSQTLNHNVMYWYQQKSSQAPKLLFHYYDKDFNNEADTPDNFQSRRPNTSFCFLDIRSPGLGDTAMYLCATSRDQGFEAFFGQGTRLTVV.

This clone was observed a few times. This chain uses TRBV5-1 with TRBJ1-1, with D maybe TRBD1 (5 bases). The V gene lost 6 bases and the J gene lost 3 bases, with 15 bases spanning the gap. This CDR3 has 14 amino acids. Germline assignment: CDR1 SGHRS and CDR2 YFSETQ. CDR3 loop: CASTIQTGDTEAFF. In nucleotides, the CDR3 is TGCGCCAGCACCATCCAAACGGGGGACACTGAAGCTTTCTTT.

The chain uses TRBV5-8 and TRBJ1-4, with D tentatively TRBD1 (5 bases). The CDR3 is 18 residues long. Trimming removed 2 bases from V and 7 bases from J, with 24 bases in between. The germline V gene encodes CDR1 SGHTS and CDR2 YDEGEE. The CDR3 sequence is CASSFLVVISGEGEKLFF. Here the CDR3 DNA reads TGTGCCAGCAGCTTCCTCGTGGTGATTTCGGGGGAGGGTGAAAAACTGTTTTTT.

This chain connects TRBV11-2 to TRBJ2-5; D perhaps matches TRBD1 (8 bases). Trimming removed 1 base from V and 3 bases from J, with 12 bases in between. Looked up from germline, CDR1 is SGHAT and CDR2 is FQNNGV. This CDR3 has 15 residues. The CDR3 here is CASSLGGGQEETQYF. CDR3 nucleotides: TGTGCCAGCAGCTTAGGGGGGGGACAGGAAGAGACCCAGTACTTC.

The sample holds one count of this clone. The chain uses TRBV18 and TRBJ2-5, with TRBD2 as a possible D gene (5 bases). From germline, CDR1 is KGHSH and CDR2 LQKENI. V was shortened by 4 bases and J by 4 bases, with 7 bases between the two germline ends. There are 12 residues in the CDR3. CDR3 in DNA: TGTGCCAGCTCACTTAGCGCAGAGACCCAGTACTTC. As protein: CASSLSAETQYF.

This clone was seen a handful of times. This sequence joins TRBV11-2 and TRBJ2-1, with D unclear. Trimming stripped 4 bases from V and 0 bases from J, with 10 bases between. This CDR3 has 15 amino acids. Germline CDR1 reads SGHAT; CDR2 reads FQNNGV. CDR3 nucleotides: TGTGCCAGCAGCTCAAAACTGAGCTCCTACAATGAGCAGTTCTTC. Protein sequence: CASSSKLSSYNEQFF.

Worth noting for this clone: The sample has other DNA sequences that encode this CDR3 too. The chain employs TRBV19 and TRBJ1-5; 8 bases are shared with TRBD1. CDR1 is LNHDA and CDR2 is SQIVND in the germline V gene (reference sequence). The CDR3 length is 14 residues. The J segment lost 2 bases and the V segment lost 5 bases, leaving 2 bases of the junction unmatched. Here the CDR3 DNA reads TGTGCCAGTAGTGTGACAGGGGGCAATCAGCCCCAGCATTTT. This translates into CASSVTGGNQPQHF.

This clone is labeled medium-sized. The chain is built from TRBV7-9 and TRBJ1-1, with 8 positions matching TRBD1. This CDR3 has 12 residues. With V trimmed by 8 bases and J by 6 bases, 5 bases remained unmatched. The germline V gene encodes CDR1 SEHNR and CDR2 FQNEAQ (reference sequence). CDR3: CASGGRGPEAFF. In DNA, the CDR3 is TGTGCCAGCGGTGGCAGGGGGCCTGAAGCTTTCTTT.